Given below is one TCR beta chain in context. Its antigen has not been determined. Per-nucleotide qualities are absent, and no much larger clonotype sits a single base away. The data originate from a study of T cell clones after liver transplantation (dated by TCRdb to 2018 to 2020). Regarding the complete study: ITN030ST, the source of the samples, was a randomized trial that attempted immunosuppression withdrawal within 2 years of liver transplantation. Until randomization at 12-24 months post-transplant, subjects were given standard immunosuppression, with no induction therapy. As an antigen-independent comparator for the donor-reactive sequences, third party-reactive TCRbeta sequences from pre-transplant MLRs were identified as well. Blood samples were collected pre-transplant, pre-randomization before withdrawal, and post-randomization after either full withdrawal or failed withdrawal. Tolerance was defined as complete withdrawal of immunosuppression for at least one year without a rise in liver enzymes beyond twice the upper limit of normal. Three of the eight recipients were HCV-positive; the others were transplanted for non-autoimmune, non-viral indications. The study cohort included 8 liver transplant recipients, of whom 3 were classified as tolerant and 5 as non-tolerant. After a pre-transplant mixed lymphocyte reaction, TCRbeta sequencing was used to pinpoint donor-reactive T cell clones, which were subsequently tracked in post-transplant blood.

Thawed unstimulated PBMCs were stained for CD3, CD4 and CD8 and FACS-sorted into CD3+CD4+ and CD3+CD8+ populations. All 8 studied subjects were randomized to immunosuppression withdrawal. The Qiagen DNeasy Blood and Tissue Kit was used for genomic DNA isolation. CDR1 is given as ENHRY and CDR2 as SYGVKD, both from the germline V gene. The CDR3 holds 18 amino acids from the cysteine to the phenylalanine. Only the CDR3 DNA is retained, 54 bases long and in frame from the first base. V loses 4 bases at its end and J loses 1 base; junction bases beyond the gene matches: 12. High-throughput TCRbeta CDR3 sequencing of frozen genomic DNA was performed by immunoSEQ, with PCR amplification, mapping, bias correction and internal controls included. The authors' analysis ran thus. Only productive rearrangements were retained, with each unique TCRbeta sequence defined by its CDR3 nucleotide sequence together with its V and J gene. A sequence counted as donor-reactive only if the sequence showed at least 5-fold expansion in CFSE-low cells compared with unstimulated pre-transplant cells and had a frequency of at least 0.01%. To ensure at least 90% detection power, minimum frequency thresholds were set for each subject based on that subject's lowest-template unstimulated sample. Jensen-Shannon divergence between the top 1000 TCRbeta sequences after and before transplant was used to measure repertoire turnover. Two-sided Fisher's exact tests were used to test for changes in how often donor-reactive sequences were detected. The table was pulled from immuneACCESS by TCRdb, which kept in-frame rearrangements only. Such tables lose some clones; where checked, under half of the loss comes from unresolved V genes, and the rest has no known cause. Clone size and V and J calls were adopted from that table, with D and trimming inferred from the DNA. This sample is represented by about 120,000 clones; about nine tenths of them were singletons. Roughly 0.83% of the sample is taken by the ten largest.

What the research found in general, with its limitations: Because no allograft tissue specimens were available, donor-reactive T cells may have migrated into the graft instead of being deleted. In two subjects, low numbers of available donor cells limited the measurable donor-reactive repertoire. A greater decline was seen for donor-reactive sequences than for third party-reactive sequences, suggesting partial antigen-specific deletion unrelated to withdrawal success. Because of small, heterogeneous patient numbers and non-standardized post-transplant time points, the conclusions were only preliminary. Circulating donor-reactive CD4 TCRbeta sequences fell significantly post-transplant in 5 of 8 subjects, irrespective of tolerance or HCV status. Once repertoire turnover was taken into account, donor-reactive detection showed a significant reduction for CD4 in 7 of 8 subjects and for CD8 in 8 of 8.

The V and J segments used are TRBV10-3 and TRBJ2-5; 10 bases in between match TRBD2. The TCR originated in a human patient who received a liver transplant. Following transplantation, T cells from the graft donor may be among those present. Sequenced material: CD4+ T cells from blood, taken 12 months after liver transplant. The bases are TGTGCCATCAGTGGGGGACTAGCGACCTTACGGAGCCAAGAGACCCAGTACTTC. Translation gives CAISGGLATLRSQETQYF.